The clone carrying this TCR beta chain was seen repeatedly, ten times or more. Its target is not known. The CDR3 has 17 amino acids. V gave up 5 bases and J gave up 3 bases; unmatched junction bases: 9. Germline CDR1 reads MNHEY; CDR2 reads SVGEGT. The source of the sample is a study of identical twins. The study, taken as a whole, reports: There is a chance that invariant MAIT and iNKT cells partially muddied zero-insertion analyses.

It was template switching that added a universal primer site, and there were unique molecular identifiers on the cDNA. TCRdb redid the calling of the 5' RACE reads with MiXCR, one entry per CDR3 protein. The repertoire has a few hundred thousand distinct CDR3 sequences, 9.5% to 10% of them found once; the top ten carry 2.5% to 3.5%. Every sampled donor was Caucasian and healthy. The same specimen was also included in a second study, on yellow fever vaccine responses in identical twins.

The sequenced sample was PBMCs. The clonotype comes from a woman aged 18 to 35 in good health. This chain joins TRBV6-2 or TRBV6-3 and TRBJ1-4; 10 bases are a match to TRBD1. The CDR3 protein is CASSPTTGGSSNEKLFF. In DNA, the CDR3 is TGTGCCAGCAGTCCGACGACAGGGGGCTCGTCTAATGAAAAACTGTTTTTT.